This TCR beta chain is from a study of blood T cells in healthy people across ages. Looked up from germline, CDR1 is SNHLY and CDR2 is FYNNEI. The length of the CDR3 is 14 residues. V dropped 8 bases and J dropped 6 bases, with 20 bases sitting between them. This clonotype showed up just a few times. Sample-barcoded 5' priming and a J-beta primer mix drove a second PCR of about 6 to 12 cycles. TCRdb ran MiXCR on the 5' RACE reads and lists one entry per CDR3 protein. The sample records hundreds of thousands of distinct CDR3 sequences, more than 40% being singletons. Sequenced input: blood. The receptor was derived from a woman aged 55-69 years in good health. The V and J genes are TRBV2 and TRBJ2-7, with D possibly being TRBD1 or TRBD2 (6 bases each). In DNA, the CDR3 is TGTGCCAGCTCGGGGGCAGGGGCCCGTGTCGAGCAGTACTTC. This translates into CASSGAGARVEQYF. The whole variable domain, remainder taken from reference TRBV2 and TRBJ2-7, is EPEVTQTPSHQVTQMGQEVILRCVPISNHLYFYWYRQILGQKVEFLVSFYNNEISEKSEIFDDQFSVERPDGSNFTLKIRSTKLEDSAMYFCASSGAGARVEQYFGPGTRLTVT.